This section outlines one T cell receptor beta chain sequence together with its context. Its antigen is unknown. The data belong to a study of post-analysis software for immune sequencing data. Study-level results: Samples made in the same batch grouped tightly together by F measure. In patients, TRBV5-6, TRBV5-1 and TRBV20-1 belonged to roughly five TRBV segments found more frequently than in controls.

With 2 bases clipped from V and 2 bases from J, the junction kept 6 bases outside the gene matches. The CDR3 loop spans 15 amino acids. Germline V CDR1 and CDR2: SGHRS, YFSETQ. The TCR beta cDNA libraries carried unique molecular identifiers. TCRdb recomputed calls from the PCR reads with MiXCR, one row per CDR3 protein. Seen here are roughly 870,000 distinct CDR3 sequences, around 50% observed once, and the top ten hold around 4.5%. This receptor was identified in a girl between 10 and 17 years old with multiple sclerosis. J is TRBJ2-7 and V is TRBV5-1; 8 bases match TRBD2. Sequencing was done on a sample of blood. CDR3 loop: CASSLFREGPYEQYF. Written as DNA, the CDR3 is TGCGCCAGCAGCTTATTCCGGGAGGGGCCCTACGAGCAGTACTTC.